This section outlines one T cell receptor beta chain sequence together with its context. This clonotype was seen ten or more times. What this receptor recognizes is not known. Per-base quality was not reported, and no clone a single base away is much larger than it. This record comes from a study of human T cells and chemical hapten exposure (dated by TCRdb to about 2021). Concerning the study at large: For sensitization, 2% DPC in acetone was applied to an approximately 2 cm by approximately 2 cm area of upper inner arm skin. In alopecia patients, the study followed how the peripheral blood TCR repertoire changed in vivo over primary and secondary sensitization to diphenylcyclopropenone (DPC), a hapten. Libraries were pooled for sequencing, and variation in per-sample TCR yields was attributed mainly to small differences in library volumes within the pool. Twenty-nine alopecia patients provided blood for TCR sequencing at one to four time points (pre-sensitization, 2, 6 and 24 weeks). The mostly female patient cohort included alopecia areata with under or over 50% scalp involvement, alopecia totalis and alopecia universalis. Patch testing was performed on the upper back with Finn chambers containing 0.01% DPC, and the patch tests were scored after 6 days according to International Contact Dermatitis Research Group standards. Blood samples were taken from patients before sensitization (week 0) and then at 2, 6 and about 24 weeks after DPC sensitization. Throughout the roughly 23-week study period, patients were also given weekly therapeutic DPC doses on the scalp. On the study overall, not on this receptor specifically: Patch test score correlated positively with the number of PT1 expanded TCRs, reaching significance at thresholds 8, 16 and 32 but not at 4. DPC sensitization did not change the number of TCRs with a frequency above 1 in 1000, and there was no evidence of changes in global repertoire structure. Repeated subsampling changed both the strength of the expansion versus patch-test correlation and the threshold at which the correlation became significant. All patients had alopecia, a presumed autoimmune disease, so their immune response might differ from that of healthy individuals. Compared with pre-sensitization or healthy control sets, expanded TCRs formed significantly more large CDR3 similarity clusters, which is consistent with antigen-driven responses.

This specimen's time point label, per the study, means: patch test 2, 6 weeks after DPC sensitization. Read against the paper, the sample's treatment or condition label means: therapeutic diphenylcyclopropenone sensitization with weekly scalp DPC. At every patch-test visit, the blood draw took place before the patch test was put on. Patients were eligible if aged 18 to 70, diagnosed with alopecia and judged suitable for DPC therapy, and pregnant patients were excluded. Total RNA was extracted from unfractionated whole blood that had been collected in Tempus Blood RNA tubes. Receptor libraries were prepared by RACE. TCRdb shows the sequencer as NextSeq 500. During library preparation, unique molecular identifiers were attached to individual cDNA molecules so that TCRs could be counted in a quantitative, reproducible way. Both TCR alpha and TCR beta chains were sequenced from each blood RNA sample. On the study's bioinformatics: Samples had a median of roughly 98,000 TCRs, with a range from roughly 23,224 to 750,000. V, J and CDR3 annotation of the TCR reads was performed with the Decombinator software suite. For PS versus PT1 abundance plots, all samples were subsampled to the same number of TCRs (28,000). TCRs were defined as expanded if absent before sensitization and observed at least eight times at the 2-week time point. TCRdb trimmed public reads at Q25 via fastp, called clones via MiXCR and kept in-frame beta chains. Rows matching on CDR3 protein sequence are summarized as one entry with the most common DNA and genes. TCRdb, not the authors, supplied the V and J calls. Counted in this sample were approximately 25,000 distinct CDR3 sequences; 9.4% of them appeared once. 5.5% to 7% of the sample lies in the top ten.

The germline V gene specifies SQVTM as CDR1 and ANQGSEA as CDR2. V lost 7 bases and J lost 5 bases, and the count of bases not matched to a germline gene is 4. Measured from the cysteine to the phenylalanine, the CDR3 is 12 residues long. Of all the DNA, just the CDR3 is kept, 36 bases in frame from base 1. The specimen comprised whole blood, sampled in connection with sensitization to the hapten diphenylcyclopropenone (DPC). The receptor's source is a young man with alopecia areata. Some clones in this sample may be carry-over from other donors' samples. The chain is assembled from TRBV29-1 and TRBJ2-5, with 10 bases in between that match TRBD2. The CDR3 region reads CSGLAGGETQYF. The nucleotide sequence reads as follows: TGCAGCGGACTAGCGGGTGGGGAGACCCAGTACTTC.